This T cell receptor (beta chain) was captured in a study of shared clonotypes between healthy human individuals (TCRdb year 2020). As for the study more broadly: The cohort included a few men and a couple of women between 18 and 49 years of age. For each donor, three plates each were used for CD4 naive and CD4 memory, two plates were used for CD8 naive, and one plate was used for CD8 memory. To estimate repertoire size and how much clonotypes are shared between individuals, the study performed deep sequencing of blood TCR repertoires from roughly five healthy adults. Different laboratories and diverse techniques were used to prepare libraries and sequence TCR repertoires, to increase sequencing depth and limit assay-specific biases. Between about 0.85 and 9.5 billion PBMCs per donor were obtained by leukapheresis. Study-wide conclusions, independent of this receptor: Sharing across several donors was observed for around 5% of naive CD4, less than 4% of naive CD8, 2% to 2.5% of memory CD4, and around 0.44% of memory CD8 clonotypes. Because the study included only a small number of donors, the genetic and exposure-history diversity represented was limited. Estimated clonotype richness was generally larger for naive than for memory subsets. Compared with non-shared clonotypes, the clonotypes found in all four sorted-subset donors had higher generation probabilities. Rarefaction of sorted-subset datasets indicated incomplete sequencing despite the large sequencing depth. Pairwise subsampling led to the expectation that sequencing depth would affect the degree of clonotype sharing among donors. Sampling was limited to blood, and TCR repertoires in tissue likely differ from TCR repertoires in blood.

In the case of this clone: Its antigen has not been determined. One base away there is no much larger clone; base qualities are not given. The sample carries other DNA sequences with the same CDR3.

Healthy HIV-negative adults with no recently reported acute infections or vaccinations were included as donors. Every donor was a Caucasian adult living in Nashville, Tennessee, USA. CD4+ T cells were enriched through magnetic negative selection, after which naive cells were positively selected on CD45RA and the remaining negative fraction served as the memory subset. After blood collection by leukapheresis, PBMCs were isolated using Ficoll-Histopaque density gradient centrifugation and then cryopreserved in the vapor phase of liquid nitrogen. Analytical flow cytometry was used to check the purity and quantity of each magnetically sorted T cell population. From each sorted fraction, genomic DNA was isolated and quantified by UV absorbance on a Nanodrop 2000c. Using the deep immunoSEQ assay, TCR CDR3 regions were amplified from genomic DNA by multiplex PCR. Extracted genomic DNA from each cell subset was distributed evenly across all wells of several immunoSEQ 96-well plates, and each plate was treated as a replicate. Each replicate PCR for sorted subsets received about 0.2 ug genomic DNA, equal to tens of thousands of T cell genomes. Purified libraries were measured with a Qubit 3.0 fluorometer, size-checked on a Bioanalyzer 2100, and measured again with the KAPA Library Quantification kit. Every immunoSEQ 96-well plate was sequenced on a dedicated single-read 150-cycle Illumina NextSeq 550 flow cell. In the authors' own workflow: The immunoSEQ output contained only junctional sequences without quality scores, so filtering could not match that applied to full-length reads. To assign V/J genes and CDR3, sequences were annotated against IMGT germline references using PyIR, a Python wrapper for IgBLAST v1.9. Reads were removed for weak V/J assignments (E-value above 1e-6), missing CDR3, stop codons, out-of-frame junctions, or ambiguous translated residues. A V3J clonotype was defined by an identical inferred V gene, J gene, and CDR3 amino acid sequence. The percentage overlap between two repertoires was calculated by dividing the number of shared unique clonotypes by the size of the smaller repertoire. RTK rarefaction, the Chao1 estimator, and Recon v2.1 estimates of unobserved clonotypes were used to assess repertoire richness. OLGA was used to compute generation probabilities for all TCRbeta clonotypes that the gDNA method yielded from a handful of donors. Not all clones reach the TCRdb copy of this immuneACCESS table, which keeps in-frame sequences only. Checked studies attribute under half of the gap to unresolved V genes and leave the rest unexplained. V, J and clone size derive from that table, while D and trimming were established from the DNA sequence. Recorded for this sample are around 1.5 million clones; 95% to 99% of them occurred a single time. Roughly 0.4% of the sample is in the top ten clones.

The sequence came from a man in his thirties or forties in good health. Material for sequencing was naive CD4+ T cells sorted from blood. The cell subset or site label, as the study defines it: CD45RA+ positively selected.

The CDR3 region has the sequence CASSLEGSGNTIYF. Read as DNA, the sequence is TGTGCCAGCAGCTTAGAGGGGTCTGGAAACACCATATATTTT. The V and J segments used are TRBV7-9 and TRBJ1-3; TRBD1 is a possible D gene, resting on 5 matching bases. V gives up 1 base and J gives up 1 base, and the segment between their germline ends measures 5 bases. CDR1 and CDR2, per the germline V gene (reference sequence), are SEHNR and FQNEAQ. Reading from cysteine to phenylalanine, the CDR3 counts 14 amino acids. Of the read, only the CDR3 DNA is kept; its 42 bases are in frame from base 1.